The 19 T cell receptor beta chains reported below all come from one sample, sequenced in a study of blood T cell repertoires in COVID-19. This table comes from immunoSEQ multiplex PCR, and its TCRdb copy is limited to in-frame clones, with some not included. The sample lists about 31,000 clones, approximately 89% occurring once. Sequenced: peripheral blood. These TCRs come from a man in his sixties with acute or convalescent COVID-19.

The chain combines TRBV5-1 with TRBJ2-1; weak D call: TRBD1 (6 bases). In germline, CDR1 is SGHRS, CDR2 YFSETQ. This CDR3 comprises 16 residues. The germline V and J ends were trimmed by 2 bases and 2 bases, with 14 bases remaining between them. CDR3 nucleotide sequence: TGCGCCAGCAGCTTAGGAACAGGGCTAGCCTACAATGAGCAGTTCTTC. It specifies CASSLGTGLAYNEQFF.

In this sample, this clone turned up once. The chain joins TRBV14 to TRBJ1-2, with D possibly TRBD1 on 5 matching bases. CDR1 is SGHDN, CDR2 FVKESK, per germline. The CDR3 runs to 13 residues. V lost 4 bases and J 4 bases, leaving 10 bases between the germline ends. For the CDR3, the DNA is TGTGCCAGCAGCCCACAGGAGGGCTATGGCTACACCTTC. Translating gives CASSPQEGYGYTF. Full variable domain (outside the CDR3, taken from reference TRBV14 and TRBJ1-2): EAGVTQFPSHSVIEKGQTVTLRCDPISGHDNLYWYRRVMGKEIKFLLHFVKESKQDESGMPNNRFLAERTGGTYSTLKVQPAELEDSGVYFCASSPQEGYGYTFGSGTRLTVV.

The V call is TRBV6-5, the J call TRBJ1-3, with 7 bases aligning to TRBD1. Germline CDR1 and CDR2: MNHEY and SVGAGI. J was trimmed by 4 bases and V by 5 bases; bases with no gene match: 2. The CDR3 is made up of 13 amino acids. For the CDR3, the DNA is TGTGCCAGCAGTCGGGACAGAGGAAACACCATATATTTT. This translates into CASSRDRGNTIYF.

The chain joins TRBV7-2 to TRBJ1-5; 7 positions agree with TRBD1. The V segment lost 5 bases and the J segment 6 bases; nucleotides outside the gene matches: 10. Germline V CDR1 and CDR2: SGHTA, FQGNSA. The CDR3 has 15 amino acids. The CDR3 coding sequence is TGTGCCAGCAGCCAAGCAGGACAGGTTGTTCAGCCCCAGCATTTT. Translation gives CASSQAGQVVQPQHF.

CDR3 in DNA: TGTGCCAGCAGCCAAGATAGGGGTGAGCAGTTCTTC. Translating it yields CASSQDRGEQFF. The chain links TRBV3-1 (or the pseudogene TRBV3-2) to TRBJ2-1; D perhaps matches TRBD1 (5 bases). Trimming removed 0 bases at V and 9 bases at J, with 6 bases between. CDR1 is LGHDT and CDR2 is YNNKEL in the germline V gene (reference sequence). The CDR3 sequence is 12 residues long.

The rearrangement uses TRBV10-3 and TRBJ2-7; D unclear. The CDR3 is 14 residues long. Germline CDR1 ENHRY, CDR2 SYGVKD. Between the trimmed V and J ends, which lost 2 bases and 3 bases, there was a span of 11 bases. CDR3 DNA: TGTGCCATCAGTGAGGGGCCCCAATTCTACGAGCAGTACGTC. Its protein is CAISEGPQFYEQYV.

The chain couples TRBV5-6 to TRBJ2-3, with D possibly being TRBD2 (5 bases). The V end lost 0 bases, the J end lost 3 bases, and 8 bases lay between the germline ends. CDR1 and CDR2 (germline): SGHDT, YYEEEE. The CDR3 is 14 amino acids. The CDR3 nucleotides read TGTGCCAGCAGCTTGGTGACGGGGACAGATACGCAGTATTTT. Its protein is CASSLVTGTDTQYF.

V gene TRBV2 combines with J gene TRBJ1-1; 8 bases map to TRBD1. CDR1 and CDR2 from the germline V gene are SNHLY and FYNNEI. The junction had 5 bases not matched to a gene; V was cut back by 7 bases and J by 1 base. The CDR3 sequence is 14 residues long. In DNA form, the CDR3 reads TGTGCCAGCAACCCGACAGGGGAGAACACTGAAGCTTTCTTT. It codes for CASNPTGENTEAFF.

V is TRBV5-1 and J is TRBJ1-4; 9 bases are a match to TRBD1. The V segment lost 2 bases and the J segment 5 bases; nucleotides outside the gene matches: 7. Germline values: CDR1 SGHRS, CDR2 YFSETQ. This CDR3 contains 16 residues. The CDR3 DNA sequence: TGCGCCAGCAGCTTCACGGGACAGGGAACAAATGAAAAACTGTTTTTT. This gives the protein CASSFTGQGTNEKLFF.

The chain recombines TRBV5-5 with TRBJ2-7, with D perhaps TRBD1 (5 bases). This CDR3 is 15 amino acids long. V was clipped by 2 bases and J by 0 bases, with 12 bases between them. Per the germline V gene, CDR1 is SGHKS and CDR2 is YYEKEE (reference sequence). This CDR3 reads CASSFEGASSYEQYV. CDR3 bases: TGTGCCAGCAGCTTTGAAGGGGCAAGCTCCTACGAGCAGTACGTC.

The CDR3 region has the DNA TGTGCCAGCTCACCAGACGATAGCGGGAGGGAGGAGTATTTT. Translated, it gives CASSPDDSGREEYF. The V call is TRBV18, the J call TRBJ2-3, with 11 bases that match TRBD2. CDR3 length equals 14 residues. In germline, CDR1 is KGHSH, CDR2 LQKENI. V lost 2 bases to trimming and J lost 13 bases; unmatched junction nucleotides: 8.

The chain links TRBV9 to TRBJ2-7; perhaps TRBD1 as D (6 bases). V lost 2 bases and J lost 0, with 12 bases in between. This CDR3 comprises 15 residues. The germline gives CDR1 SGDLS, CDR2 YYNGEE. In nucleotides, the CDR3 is TGTGCCAGCAGCGTCACAGGGTCCTCCTCCTACGAGCAGTACTTC. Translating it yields CASSVTGSSSYEQYF.

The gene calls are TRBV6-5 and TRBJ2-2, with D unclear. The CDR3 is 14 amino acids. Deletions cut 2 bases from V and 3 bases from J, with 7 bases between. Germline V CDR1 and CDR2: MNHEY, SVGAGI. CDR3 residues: CASSYTGHTGELFF. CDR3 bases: TGTGCCAGCAGTTACACTGGTCACACCGGGGAGCTGTTTTTT.

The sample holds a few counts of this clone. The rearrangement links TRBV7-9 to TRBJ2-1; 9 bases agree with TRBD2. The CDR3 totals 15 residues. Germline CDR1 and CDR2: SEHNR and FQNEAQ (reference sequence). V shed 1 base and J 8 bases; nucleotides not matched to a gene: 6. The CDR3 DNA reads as TGTGCCAGCAGCTTAGTGGTAGCGGGGGTTGATGAGCAGTTCTTC. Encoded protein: CASSLVVAGVDEQFF.

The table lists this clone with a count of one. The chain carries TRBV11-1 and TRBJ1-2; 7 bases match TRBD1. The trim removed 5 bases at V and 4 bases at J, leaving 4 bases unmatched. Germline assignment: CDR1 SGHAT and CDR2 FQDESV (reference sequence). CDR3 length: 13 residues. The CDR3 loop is CASSPTGSYGYTF. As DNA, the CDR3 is TGTGCCAGCAGCCCGACAGGGAGCTATGGCTACACCTTC. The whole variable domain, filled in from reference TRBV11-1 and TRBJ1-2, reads EAEVAQSPRYKITEKSQAVAFWCDPISGHATLYWYRQILGQGPELLVQFQDESVVDDSQLPKDRFSAERLKGVDSTLKIQPAELGDSAMYLCASSPTGSYGYTFGSGTRLTVV.

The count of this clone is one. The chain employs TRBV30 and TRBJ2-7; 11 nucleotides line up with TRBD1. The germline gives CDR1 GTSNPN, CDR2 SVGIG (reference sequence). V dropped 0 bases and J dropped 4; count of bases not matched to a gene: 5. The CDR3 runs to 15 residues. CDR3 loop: CAWSVRDRGLYEQYF. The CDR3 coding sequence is TGTGCCTGGAGTGTACGGGACAGGGGGTTGTACGAGCAGTACTTC.

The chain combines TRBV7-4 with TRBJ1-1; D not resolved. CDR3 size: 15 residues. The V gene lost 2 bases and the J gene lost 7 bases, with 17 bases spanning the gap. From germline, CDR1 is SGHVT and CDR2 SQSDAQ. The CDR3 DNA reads TGTGCCAGCAGCTTACCCAGGTTACGGATGCATGAAGCTTTCTTT. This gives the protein CASSLPRLRMHEAFF.

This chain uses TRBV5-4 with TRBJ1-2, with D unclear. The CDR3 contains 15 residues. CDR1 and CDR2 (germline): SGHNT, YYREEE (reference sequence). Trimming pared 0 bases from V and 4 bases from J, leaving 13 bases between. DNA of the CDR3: TGTGCCAGCAGCTTGGAACAGCCTGGTGTCTATGGCTACACCTTC. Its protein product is CASSLEQPGVYGYTF. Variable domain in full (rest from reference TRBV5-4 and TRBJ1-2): ETGVTQSPTHLIKTRGQQVTLRCSSQSGHNTVSWYQQALGQGPQFIFQYYREEENGRGNFPPRFSGLQFPNYSSELNVNALELDDSALYLCASSLEQPGVYGYTFGSGTRLTVV.

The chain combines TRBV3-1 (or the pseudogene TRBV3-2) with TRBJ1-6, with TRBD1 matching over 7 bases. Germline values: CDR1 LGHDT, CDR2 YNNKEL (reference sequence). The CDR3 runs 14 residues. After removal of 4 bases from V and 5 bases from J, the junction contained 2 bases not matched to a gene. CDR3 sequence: CASSRGQNNSPLHF. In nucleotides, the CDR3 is TGTGCCAGCAGCCGGGGACAGAATAATTCACCCCTCCACTTT.